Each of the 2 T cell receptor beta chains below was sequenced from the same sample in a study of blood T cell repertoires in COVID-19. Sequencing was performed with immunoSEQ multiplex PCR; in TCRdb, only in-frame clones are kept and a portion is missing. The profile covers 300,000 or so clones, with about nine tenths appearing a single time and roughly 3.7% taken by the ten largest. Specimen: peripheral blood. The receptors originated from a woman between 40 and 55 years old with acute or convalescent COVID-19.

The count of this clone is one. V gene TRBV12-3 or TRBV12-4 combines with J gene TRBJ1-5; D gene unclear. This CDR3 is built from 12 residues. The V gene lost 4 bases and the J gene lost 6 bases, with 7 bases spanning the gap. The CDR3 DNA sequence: TGTGCCAGCAGTTCCGACATTCAGCCCCAGCATTTT. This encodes CASSSDIQPQHF.

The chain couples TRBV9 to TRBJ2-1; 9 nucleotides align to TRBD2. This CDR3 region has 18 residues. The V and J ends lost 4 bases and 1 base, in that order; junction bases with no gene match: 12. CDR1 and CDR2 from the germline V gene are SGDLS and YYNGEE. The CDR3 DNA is TGTGCCAGCAGCTTGTCCGGCGGGGGGGCAGGATCCTACAATGAGCAGTTCTTC. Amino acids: CASSLSGGGAGSYNEQFF. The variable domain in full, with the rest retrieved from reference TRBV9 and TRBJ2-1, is DSGVTQTPKHLITATGQRVTLRCSPRSGDLSVYWYQQSLDQGLQFLIQYYNGEERAKGNILERFSAQQFPDLHSELNLSSLELGDSALYFCASSLSGGGAGSYNEQFFGPGTRLTVL.